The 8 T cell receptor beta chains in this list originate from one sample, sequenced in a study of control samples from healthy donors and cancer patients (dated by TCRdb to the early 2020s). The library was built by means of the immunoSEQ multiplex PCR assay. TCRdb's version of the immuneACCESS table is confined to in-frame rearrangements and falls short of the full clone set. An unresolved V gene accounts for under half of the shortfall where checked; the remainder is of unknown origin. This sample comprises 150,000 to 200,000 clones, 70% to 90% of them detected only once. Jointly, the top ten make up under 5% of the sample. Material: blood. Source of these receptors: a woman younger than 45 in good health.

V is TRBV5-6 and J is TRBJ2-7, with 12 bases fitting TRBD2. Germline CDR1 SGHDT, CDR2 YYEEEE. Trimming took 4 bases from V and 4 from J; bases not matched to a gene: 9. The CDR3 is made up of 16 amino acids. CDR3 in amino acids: CASSRATSGRYYEQYF. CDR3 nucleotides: TGTGCCAGCAGCCGCGCGACTAGCGGGAGATATTACGAGCAGTACTTC.

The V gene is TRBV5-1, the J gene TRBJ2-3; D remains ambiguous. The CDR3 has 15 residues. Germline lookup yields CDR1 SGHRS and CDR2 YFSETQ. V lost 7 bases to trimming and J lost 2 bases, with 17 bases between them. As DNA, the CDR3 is TGCGCCAGCTCCGCCCTGGTACAGAACACAGATACGCAGTATTTT. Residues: CASSALVQNTDTQYF.

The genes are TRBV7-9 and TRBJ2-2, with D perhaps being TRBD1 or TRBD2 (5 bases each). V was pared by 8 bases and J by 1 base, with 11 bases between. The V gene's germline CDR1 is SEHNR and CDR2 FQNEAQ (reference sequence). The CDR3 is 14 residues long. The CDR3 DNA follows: TGTGCCAGCGGGGACCAGGAGAACACCGGGGAGCTGTTTTTT. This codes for CASGDQENTGELFF. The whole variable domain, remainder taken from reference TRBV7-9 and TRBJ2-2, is DTGVSQNPRHKITKRGQNVTFRCDPISEHNRLYWYRQTLGQGPEFLTYFQNEAQLEKSRLLSDRFSAERPKGSFSTLEIQRTEQGDSAMYLCASGDQENTGELFFGEGSRLTVL.

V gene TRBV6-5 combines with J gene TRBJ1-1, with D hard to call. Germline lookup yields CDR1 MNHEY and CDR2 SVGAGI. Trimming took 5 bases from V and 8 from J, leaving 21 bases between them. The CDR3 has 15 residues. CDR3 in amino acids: CASSPRRVGRREAFF. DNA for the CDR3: TGTGCCAGCAGTCCCCGACGGGTGGGTAGAAGGGAAGCTTTCTTT.

The CDR3 here is CASSEEPEQETQYF. CDR3 DNA: TGTGCCAGCAGTGAAGAGCCCGAGCAAGAGACCCAGTACTTC. This chain uses TRBV2 with TRBJ2-5; D is unresolved. The CDR3 is made up of 14 amino acids. With 1 base removed from V and 2 bases from J, the gap between germline ends came to 8 bases. Germline CDR1 is SNHLY and CDR2 is FYNNEI.

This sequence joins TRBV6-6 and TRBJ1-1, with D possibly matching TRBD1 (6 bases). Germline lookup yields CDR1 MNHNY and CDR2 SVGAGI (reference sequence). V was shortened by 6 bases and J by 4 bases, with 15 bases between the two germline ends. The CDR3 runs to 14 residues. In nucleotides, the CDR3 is TGTGCCAGCAGAAACAGGGAGTGGGGCACTGAAGCTTTCTTT. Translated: CASRNREWGTEAFF.

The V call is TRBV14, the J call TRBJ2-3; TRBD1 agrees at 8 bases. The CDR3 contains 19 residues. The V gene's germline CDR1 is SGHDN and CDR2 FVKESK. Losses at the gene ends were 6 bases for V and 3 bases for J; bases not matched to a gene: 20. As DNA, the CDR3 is TGTGCCAGCAGTAGTGAGGGAAGGGATCGGGACAGGAAAACAGATACGCAGTATTTT. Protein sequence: CASSSEGRDRDRKTDTQYF.

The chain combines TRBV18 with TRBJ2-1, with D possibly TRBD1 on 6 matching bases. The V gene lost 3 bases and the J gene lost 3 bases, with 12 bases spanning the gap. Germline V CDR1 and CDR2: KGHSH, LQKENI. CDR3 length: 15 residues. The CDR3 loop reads CASSPMDSYYNEQFF. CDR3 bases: TGTGCCAGCTCACCCATGGACAGTTACTACAATGAGCAGTTCTTC.